The T cell receptor beta chain under discussion was sequenced for a study of a mutant IDH1 vaccine in newly diagnosed glioma. Whole-study context: The V12 visit happened in week 35, and the V13 visit happened in week 47. Notes on the study in general: Pseudoprogression appeared independent of alterations in top peripheral clonotypes.

Some clones are missing from TCRdb's copy, which holds only in-frame ones; the method was immunoSEQ multiplex PCR. The sample consists of over 30,000 clones, around nine tenths of them appearing once. The germline V and J ends were trimmed by 6 bases and 6 bases, with 9 bases remaining between them. Per germline, CDR1 MNHEY and CDR2 SVGAGI. The CDR3 has 11 amino acids. Sample time point: week 47, end of study. In the vaccine, a single dose held 300 ug of the mutant IDH1 20-mer peptide, along with topical imiquimod. Tumors from donors were new WHO grade 3 or 4 IDH1-mutant astrocytomas with ATRX loss. Of note for this clone: Antigen specificity is unknown.

The receptor comes from a woman aged 25 to 39 with glioma. V gene TRBV6-5 combines with J gene TRBJ2-7; no reliable D call. Material: PBMCs, obtained from a glioma patient whose treatment included an IDH1 peptide vaccine. Here the CDR3 DNA reads TGTGCCAGCAGGGCCGCCGGCGAGCAGTACTTC. Its translation: CASRAAGEQYF.